In its sample, the clone carrying this T cell receptor beta chain was seen many times. No antigen is known for it. The CDR3 sequence is 14 residues long. Trimming cost V 4 bases and J 1 base, with 6 bases left between them. Per the germline V gene, CDR1 is SGHDT and CDR2 is YYEEEE. This sample stems from a study of T cells after yellow fever vaccination. Template-switching 5'RACE yielded the TCR cDNA; a universal primer site and UMIs were added in the process. TCRdb used MiXCR to reprocess the 5' RACE reads, holding one entry per CDR3 protein. This table holds 200,000 to 300,000 distinct CDR3 sequences, approximately 6.3% found once. Overall study results and limits: Subsequent to the booster, the majority of primary-vaccination clones reappeared (96% CD4, 88% CD8). Secondary responses were weaker yet peaked faster, day 5 versus 15.

The material was CD4+ T cells sorted from PBMCs, obtained on the day of the yellow fever booster vaccination. The V call is TRBV5-6, the J call TRBJ2-6; D remains unclear. This sequence originates from a man between 25 and 39 years old who received the YFV17D yellow fever vaccine. The CDR3 sequence: CASSDTSGANVLTF. Written as DNA, the CDR3 is TGTGCCAGCAGCGACACGTCTGGGGCCAACGTCCTGACTTTC.